This TCR beta chain comes out of a study of blood T cells in healthy people across ages. Trimming stripped 0 bases from V and 5 bases from J, with 5 bases between. The CDR3 extends over 13 amino acids. The germline V gene encodes CDR1 SGHTA and CDR2 FQGNSA. This clonotype was counted only a few times. It was with a sample-barcoded 5' primer and a J-beta primer mix that a second PCR of roughly 7 to 12 cycles was run. TCRdb itself ran the 5' RACE reads through MiXCR, one entry per CDR3 protein. The table records hundreds of thousands of distinct CDR3 sequences, more than 55% of them present only once. V usage is TRBV7-2 and J usage is TRBJ1-5; no firm D call. The sequencing input was blood. The receptor was derived from a man in his forties in good health. The CDR3 region is CASSLAADQPQHF. The CDR3, as DNA: TGTGCCAGCAGCTTAGCGGCGGATCAGCCCCAGCATTTT.